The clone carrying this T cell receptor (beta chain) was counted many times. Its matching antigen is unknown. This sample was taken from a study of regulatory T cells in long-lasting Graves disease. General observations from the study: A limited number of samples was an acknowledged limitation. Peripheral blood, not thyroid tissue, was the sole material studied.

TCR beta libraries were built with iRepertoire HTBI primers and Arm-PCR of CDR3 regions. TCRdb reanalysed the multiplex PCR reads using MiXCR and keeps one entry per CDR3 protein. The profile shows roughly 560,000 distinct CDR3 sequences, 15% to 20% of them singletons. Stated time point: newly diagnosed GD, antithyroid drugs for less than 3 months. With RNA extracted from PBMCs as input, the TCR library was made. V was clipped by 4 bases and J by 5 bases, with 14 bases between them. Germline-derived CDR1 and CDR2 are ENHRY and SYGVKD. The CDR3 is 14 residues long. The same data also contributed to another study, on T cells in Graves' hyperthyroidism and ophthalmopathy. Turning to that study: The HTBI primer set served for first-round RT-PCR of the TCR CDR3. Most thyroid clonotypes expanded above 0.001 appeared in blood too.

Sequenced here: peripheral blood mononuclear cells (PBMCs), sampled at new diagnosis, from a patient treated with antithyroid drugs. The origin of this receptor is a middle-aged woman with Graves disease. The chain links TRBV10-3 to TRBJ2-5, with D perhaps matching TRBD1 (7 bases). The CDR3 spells CAISGPGGHETQYF. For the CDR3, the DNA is TGTGCCATCAGTGGTCCAGGGGGGCACGAGACCCAGTACTTC.